This entry features one T cell receptor beta chain sequence. The data are from a study of patients and donors after allogeneic stem cell transplantation. TCRdb called the RT-PCR reads again in MiXCR, with one record for every CDR3 protein. The repertoire has about a million distinct CDR3 sequences, roughly 18% of them found once; the top ten carry around 6%. V dropped 9 bases and J dropped 5 bases, with 11 bases sitting between them. Germline values: CDR1 ENHRY, CDR2 SYGVKD. The CDR3 length is 13 residues. The TCR was taken from a human donor who was either an allogeneic HSCT recipient or a stem cell or donor lymphocyte infusion donor (not recorded which). It is not recorded whose cells these are; they may come from a transplant donor. The source material was blood, either unsorted or a sorted T cell fraction (not recorded which). The V gene is TRBV10-3, the J gene TRBJ1-6, with a tentative D call TRBD1 (5 bases). CDR3 in DNA: TGTGCCATAGGACGGGGGGATAATTCACCCCTCCACTTT. This codes for CAIGRGDNSPLHF.